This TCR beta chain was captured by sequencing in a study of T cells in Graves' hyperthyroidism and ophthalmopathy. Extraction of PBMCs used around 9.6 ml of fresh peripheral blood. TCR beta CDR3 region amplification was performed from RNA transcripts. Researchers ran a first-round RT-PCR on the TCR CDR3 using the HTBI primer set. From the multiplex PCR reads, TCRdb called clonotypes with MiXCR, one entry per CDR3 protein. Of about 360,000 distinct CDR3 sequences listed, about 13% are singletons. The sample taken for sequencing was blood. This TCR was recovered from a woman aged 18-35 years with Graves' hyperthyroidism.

CDR3 loop: CASSQGSGDTIFYGYTF. CDR3 nucleotides: TGTGCCAGCAGCCAAGGTAGCGGGGACACAATCTTCTATGGCTACACCTTC. The chain couples TRBV7-3 to TRBJ1-2; weak D call: TRBD1 (6 bases). The CDR3 length is 17 residues. Trimming left V 5 bases short and J 4 bases short, with 23 bases between. Germline V lookup: CDR1 SGHTA, CDR2 FQGTGA.